The T cell receptor (delta chain) under discussion was sequenced for a study of gamma-delta chains in newborns, infants, children (dated by TCRdb to between 2018 and 2020). Regarding the complete study: According to the study title, microbial exposure causes polyclonal expansion of innate gammadelta T cells right after birth. Right after human newborns were born, the researchers looked at the way microbial exposure shaped their populations of innate gammadelta T cells.

CDR1 and CDR2, per the germline V gene, are GEAIGNYY and EKD. Relative to germline, V is missing 3 bases and J is missing 2 bases, with 5 bases of the junction outside any gene match. From its cysteine to its phenylalanine, the CDR3 spans 15 amino acids. The read is trimmed to its CDR3 DNA, 45 bases read in frame from base 1. Compared with the rest of its sample, this clone is medium-sized (0.01 to 0.1%). Its antigen is still unknown. There are no base qualities to consult, and no much larger clone falls within one base. The reads were generated on an Illumina MiSeq. TCRdb reprocessed the public data with the CATT caller; entries with the same nucleotide sequence were combined afterwards. The sample table shows a few thousand delta-chain clones, and about 5% are seen once. The top ten clones comprise roughly 11% of the sample.

Sequenced input: blood. This TCR came from a child who was a newborn, infant or young child, either healthy, febrile or measles-vaccinated (not recorded which). The receptor chain draws on TRDV2 and TRDJ1, and 10 junctional nucleotides match TRDD3. The CDR3 region reads CACDAILGDTDKLIF. The bases read TGTGCCTGTGACGCCATACTGGGGGATACCGATAAACTCATCTTT.